This passage covers 5 T cell receptor beta chains from one sample sequenced in a study of vaccination effects on CD4 cells after COVID-19. Assay used: immunoSEQ multiplex PCR; TCRdb lists only in-frame clones, some missing. The table has tens of thousands of clones, 70% to 85% seen once. It was after approximately 10 days of culture that CD4+ T cells were isolated. These receptors are not linked to any known antigen. Sequenced here: CD4+ T cells from PBMCs cultured without peptide, sampled before COVID-19 vaccination. The source of these receptors is a human donor who had a prior SARS-CoV-2 infection.

The chain links TRBV5-1 to TRBJ1-1; maybe TRBD1 (6 bases). The germline CDR1 and CDR2 sequences are SGHRS and YFSETQ. This CDR3 contains 17 residues. V was clipped by 2 bases and J by 1 base, with 18 bases between them. The CDR3 DNA reads TGCGCCAGCAGCTTCTTCAGGGGAGGAAGCCCGAACACTGAAGCTTTCTTT. This encodes CASSFFRGGSPNTEAFF. Based on the CDR3 plus reference TRBV5-1 and TRBJ1-1, the full variable domain is KAGVTQTPRYLIKTRGQQVTLSCSPISGHRSVSWYQQTPGQGLQFLFEYFSETQRNKGNFPGRFSGRQFSNSRSEMNVSTLELGDSALYLCASSFFRGGSPNTEAFFGQGTRLTVV.

This clone was detected a few times. The chain is built from TRBV5-6 and TRBJ2-7; D call uncertain. The V end lost 2 bases, the J end lost 5 bases, and 8 bases lay between the germline ends. Germline V CDR1 and CDR2: SGHDT, YYEEEE. The CDR3 spans 12 residues. The DNA of the CDR3 is TGTGCCAGCAGCTTTGGAGCCCACGAGCAGTACTTC. Protein sequence: CASSFGAHEQYF. The full variable domain, completed using reference TRBV5-6 and TRBJ2-7, is DAGVTQSPTHLIKTRGQQVTLRCSPKSGHDTVSWYQQALGQGPQFIFQYYEEEERQRGNFPDRFSGHQFPNYSSELNVNALLLGDSALYLCASSFGAHEQYFGPGTRLTVT.

This chain connects TRBV19 to TRBJ2-4; a weak D match, TRBD1 (5 bases). The CDR3 is made up of 13 amino acids. V lost 3 bases, J lost 8 bases, and 11 bases lay in between. From germline, CDR1 is LNHDA and CDR2 SQIVND (reference sequence). This CDR3 reads CASSIGRADIQYF. In nucleotides, the CDR3 is TGTGCCAGTAGTATTGGCAGGGCTGACATTCAGTACTTC. The full variable domain, its missing parts supplied by reference TRBV19 and TRBJ2-4, is DGGITQSPKYLFRKEGQNVTLSCEQNLNHDAMYWYRQDPGQGLRLIYYSQIVNDFQKGDIAEGYSVSREKKESFPLTVTSAQKNPTAFYLCASSIGRADIQYFGAGTRLSVL.

The chain combines TRBV18 with TRBJ2-5, with TRBD2 as a possible D gene (6 bases). Germline assignment: CDR1 KGHSH and CDR2 LQKENI. This CDR3 has 16 residues. With 2 bases removed from V and 5 bases from J, the gap between germline ends came to 18 bases. The chain's CDR3 is CASSPGGPTTGETQYF. In nucleotides, the CDR3 is TGTGCCAGCTCACCAGGAGGGCCCACCACGGGCGAGACCCAGTACTTC.

This rearrangement joins TRBV7-2 to TRBJ1-2; 8 bases agree with TRBD1. The CDR3 runs 16 residues. The J segment lost 4 bases and the V segment lost 0 bases, leaving 7 bases of the junction unmatched. Per germline, CDR1 SGHTA and CDR2 FQGNSA. The CDR3 sequence is CASSLAPGGEIYGYTF. In DNA form, the CDR3 reads TGTGCCAGCAGCTTAGCCCCAGGGGGCGAGATCTATGGCTACACCTTC. Full variable domain (remainder filled in from reference TRBV7-2 and TRBJ1-2): GAGVSQSPSNKVTEKGKDVELRCDPISGHTALYWYRQSLGQGLEFLIYFQGNSAPDKSGLPSDRFSAERTGGSVSTLTIQRTQQEDSAVYLCASSLAPGGEIYGYTFGSGTRLTVV.